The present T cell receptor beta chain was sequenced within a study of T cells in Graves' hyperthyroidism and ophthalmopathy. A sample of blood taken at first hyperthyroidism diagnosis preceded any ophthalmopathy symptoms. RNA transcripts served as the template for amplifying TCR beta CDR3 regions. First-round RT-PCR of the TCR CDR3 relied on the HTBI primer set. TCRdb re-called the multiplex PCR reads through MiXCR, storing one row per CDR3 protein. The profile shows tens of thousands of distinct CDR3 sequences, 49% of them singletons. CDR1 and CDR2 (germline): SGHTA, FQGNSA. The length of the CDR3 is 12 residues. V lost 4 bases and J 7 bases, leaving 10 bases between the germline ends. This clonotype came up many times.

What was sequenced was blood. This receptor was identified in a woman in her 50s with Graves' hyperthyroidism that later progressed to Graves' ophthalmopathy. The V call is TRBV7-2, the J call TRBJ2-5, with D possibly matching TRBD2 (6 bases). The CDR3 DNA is TGTGCCAGCAGCTCGATCGGGGGGACCCAGTACTTC. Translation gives CASSSIGGTQYF.